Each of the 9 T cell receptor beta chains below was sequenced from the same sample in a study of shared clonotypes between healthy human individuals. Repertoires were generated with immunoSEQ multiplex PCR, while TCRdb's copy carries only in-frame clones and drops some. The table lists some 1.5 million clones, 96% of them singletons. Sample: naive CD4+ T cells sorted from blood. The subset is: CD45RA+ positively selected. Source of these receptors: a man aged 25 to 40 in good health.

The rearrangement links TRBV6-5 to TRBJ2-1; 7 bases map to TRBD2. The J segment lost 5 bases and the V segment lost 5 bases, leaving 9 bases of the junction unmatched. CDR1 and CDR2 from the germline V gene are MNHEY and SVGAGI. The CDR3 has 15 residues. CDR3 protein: CASSKPGLPHNEQFF. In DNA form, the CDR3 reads TGTGCCAGCAGTAAACCGGGACTACCTCACAATGAGCAGTTCTTC.

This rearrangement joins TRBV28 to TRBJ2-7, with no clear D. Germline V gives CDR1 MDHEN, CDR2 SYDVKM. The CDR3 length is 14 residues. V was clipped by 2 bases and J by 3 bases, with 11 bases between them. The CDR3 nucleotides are TGTGCCAGCAGTTTAGTCGGCAGTTTCTACGAGCAGTACTTC. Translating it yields CASSLVGSFYEQYF.

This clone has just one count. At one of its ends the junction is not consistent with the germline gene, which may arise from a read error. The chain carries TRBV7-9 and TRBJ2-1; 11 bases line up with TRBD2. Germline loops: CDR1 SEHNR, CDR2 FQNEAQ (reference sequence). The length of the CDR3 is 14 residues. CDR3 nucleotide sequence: TGTGCAAGCAATCTAGCGGGAGGAACCAATGAGCAGTTCTTC. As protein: CASNLAGGTNEQFF.

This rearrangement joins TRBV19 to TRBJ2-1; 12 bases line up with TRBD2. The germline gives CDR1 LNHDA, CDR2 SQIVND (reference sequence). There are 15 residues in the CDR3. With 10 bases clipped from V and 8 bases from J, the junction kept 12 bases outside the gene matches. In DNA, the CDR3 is TGTGCCACGTCTAGCGGGAGGGCCCCCGTGCATGAGCAGTTCTTC. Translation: CATSSGRAPVHEQFF.

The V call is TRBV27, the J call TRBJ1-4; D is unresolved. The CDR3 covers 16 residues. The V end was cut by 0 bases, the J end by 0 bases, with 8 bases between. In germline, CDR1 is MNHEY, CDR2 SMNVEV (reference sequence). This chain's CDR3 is CASSLSRYATNEKLFF. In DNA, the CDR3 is TGTGCCAGCAGTTTATCCCGATATGCAACTAATGAAAAACTGTTTTTT.

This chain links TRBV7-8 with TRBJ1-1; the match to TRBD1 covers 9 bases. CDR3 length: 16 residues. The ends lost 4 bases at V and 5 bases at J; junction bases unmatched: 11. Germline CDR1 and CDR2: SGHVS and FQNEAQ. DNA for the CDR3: TGTGCCAGCAGCTCCCGACAGGGGGGCCTGTGGACTGAAGCTTTCTTT. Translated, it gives CASSSRQGGLWTEAFF.

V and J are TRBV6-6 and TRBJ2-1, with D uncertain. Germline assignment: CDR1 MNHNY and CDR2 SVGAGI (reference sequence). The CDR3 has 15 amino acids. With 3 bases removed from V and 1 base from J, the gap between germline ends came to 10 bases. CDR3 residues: CASSYVLPSYNEQFF. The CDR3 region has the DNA TGTGCCAGCAGTTATGTCCTTCCGTCCTACAATGAGCAGTTCTTC.

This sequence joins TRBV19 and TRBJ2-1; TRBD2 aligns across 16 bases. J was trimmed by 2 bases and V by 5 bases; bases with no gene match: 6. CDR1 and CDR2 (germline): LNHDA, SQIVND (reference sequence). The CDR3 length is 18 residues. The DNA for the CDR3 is TGTGCCAGTAGTGTGGGACTAGCGGGAGGGGCGGCCTACAATGAGCAGTTCTTC. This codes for CASSVGLAGGAAYNEQFF.

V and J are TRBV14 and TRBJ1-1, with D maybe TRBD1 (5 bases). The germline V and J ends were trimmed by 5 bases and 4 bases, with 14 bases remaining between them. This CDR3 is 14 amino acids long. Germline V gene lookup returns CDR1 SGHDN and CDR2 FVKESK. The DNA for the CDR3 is TGTGCCAGCAGCTTTTCTTACAGGATCACTGAAGCTTTCTTT. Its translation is CASSFSYRITEAFF.